The 27 T cell receptor beta chains in this list originate from one sample, sequenced in a study of tumor and adjacent non-tumor tissue in lung cancer. A modified ARM-PCR protocol with three rounds of nested PCR amplified TCRbeta. From the multiplex PCR reads, TCRdb called clonotypes with MiXCR, one entry per CDR3 protein. Here the sample spans 78,000 or so distinct CDR3 sequences, approximately 79% being singletons. RNA was extracted from bulk tissue without any cell sorting. Source material: lung tumor tissue. These receptors originate from a woman aged 45-65 years with non-small cell lung cancer.

As regards this clonotype: Here the CDR3 omits its conserved ending phenylalanine or tryptophan, so a read error is the likely source. V and J are TRBV28 and TRBJ2-3; D is uncertain. Looked up from germline, CDR1 is MDHEN and CDR2 is SYDVKM. The CDR3 extends over 15 amino acids. With 2 bases removed from V and 2 bases from J, the gap between germline ends came to 11 bases. For the CDR3, the DNA is TGTGCCAGCAGTTTACCTAGTGCCCTCACAGATACGCAGTATTCT. Translation: CASSLPSALTDTQYS.

Of note for this clonotype: A read error may account for a junction end that differs from germline. J is TRBJ1-1 and V is TRBV20-1; D is undetermined. Germline loops: CDR1 DFQATT, CDR2 SNEGSKA (reference sequence). The CDR3 spans 12 residues. The CDR3 DNA reads as TGCAGTGCTTTCTCGGGCAGAACTGAAGTTTTCTTT. This sequence encodes CSAFSGRTEVFF.

With regard to this clonotype: The missing conserved phenylalanine or tryptophan at the end of this CDR3 makes a read error likely. The chain links TRBV12-3 or TRBV12-4 to TRBJ1-5; no firm D call. The length of the CDR3 is 13 residues. V lost 3 bases and J lost 9, with 12 bases in between. For the CDR3, the DNA is TGTGCCAGCAGTTTGGGTCCATTGCCGCCCCAGCATCTT. Translated, it gives CASSLGPLPPQHL.

Worth noting for this clonotype: Germline is not matched at one junction end, which may reflect a read error. This rearrangement joins TRBV11-2 to TRBJ2-2; tentative D call: TRBD2 (5 bases). The germline V gene has CDR1 SGHAT and CDR2 FQNNGV. This CDR3 has 13 amino acids. As DNA, the CDR3 is TGTGCCAGCAGATTAATTAGGTTCGGGGAGCTATTTTTT. This translates into CASRLIRFGELFF.

This clonotype came up a few times. The V gene is TRBV10-2, the J gene TRBJ2-1, with D perhaps TRBD2 (7 bases). This CDR3 comprises 12 residues. Germline V gene data show CDR1 as WSHSY and CDR2 as SAAADI. This CDR3 reads CTNREGQGEQFF. In nucleotides, the CDR3 is TGCACCAACAGGGAGGGGCAGGGTGAGCAGTTCTTC.

As regards this clonotype: The missing conserved phenylalanine or tryptophan at the end of this CDR3 makes a read error likely. V and J are TRBV28 and TRBJ2-5, with 12 bases that match TRBD2. The CDR3 is made up of 18 amino acids. The germline V gene has CDR1 MDHEN and CDR2 SYDVKM. The CDR3 DNA is TGTGCCAGCGGTTTCCCCACGGGGACTAGCGGGTACCAAGAGACCCAGTACTCC. This translates into CASGFPTGTSGYQETQYS.

Concerning this clonotype itself: Sequence at one end of the junction differs from germline and may be a read error. V usage is TRBV20-1 and J usage is TRBJ2-1; maybe TRBD2 (6 bases). Germline-derived CDR1 and CDR2 are DFQATT and SNEGSKA (reference sequence). The CDR3 consists of 14 residues. The DNA for the CDR3 is TGCAGTGCGCCAACTAGCCCGGGGTACAATGAGCAGTTGTTC. Protein product: CSAPTSPGYNEQLF.

For the CDR3, the DNA is TGTGCCAGCAAGCTGACTAGCGGGAGGATTGCAGATACGCAGTATTTT. Its protein is CASKLTSGRIADTQYF. The V gene is TRBV12-3 or TRBV12-4, the J gene TRBJ2-3, with TRBD2 identical over 13 bases. CDR3 length: 16 amino acids. The ends lost 7 bases at V and 4 bases at J; junction bases unmatched: 8.

Of note for this clonotype: An end of the junction does not agree with germline; a read error may underlie this. This rearrangement joins TRBV10-3 to TRBJ2-7; D remains unclear. The CDR3 sequence is 12 residues long. Germline lookup yields CDR1 ENHRY and CDR2 SYGVKD. As DNA, the CDR3 is TGCGCCACTCAGACGAATCCGGGCGAGCAGTACTTC. Protein product: CATQTNPGEQYF.

The chain joins TRBV29-1 to TRBJ1-2; D is ambiguous. The CDR3 totals 12 residues. V lost 6 bases, J lost 6 bases, and 14 bases lay in between. Germline-derived CDR1 and CDR2 are SQVTM and ANQGSEA. This CDR3 reads CSVPGVPNGYTF. As DNA, the CDR3 is TGCAGCGTCCCCGGTGTACCAAATGGCTACACCTTC.

About this clonotype: In this CDR3 the conserved last residue, phenylalanine or tryptophan, is missing, so a read error is likely. This chain uses TRBV11-2 with TRBJ2-7; TRBD2 might be the D (5 bases). The germline V gene encodes CDR1 SGHAT and CDR2 FQNNGV. The CDR3 runs to 15 residues. V was shortened by 8 bases and J by 1 base, with 18 bases between the two germline ends. CDR3 amino acids: CASGPWASSSYEQYL. CDR3 coding DNA: TGTGCCAGCGGCCCTTGGGCTAGCAGTTCCTACGAGCAGTACCTC.

About this clonotype itself: The junction shows a germline mismatch at one end, possibly a read error. The chain combines TRBV6-6 with TRBJ1-1, with TRBD1 as a possible D gene (6 bases). This CDR3 is built from 14 residues. Germline loops: CDR1 MNHNY, CDR2 SVGAGI (reference sequence). The CDR3 sequence is CTSSRSTGHTKAFF. The CDR3 DNA is TGTACCAGCAGCCGTTCAACAGGGCACACTAAAGCTTTCTTT.

As to this clonotype: Lacking the conserved final phenylalanine or tryptophan, this CDR3 likely reflects a read error. The DNA is left out, because the CDR3 cannot be placed on it with certainty; the CDR3 is given as TCRdb lists it. J is TRBJ2-7 and V is TRBV4-2; the DNA was not used to check the table's D call, TRBD1. The CDR3 sequence runs 14 residues, both termini included. Germline-derived CDR1 and CDR2 are LGHNA and YNFKEQ. The CDR3 sequence is CASSGGAGTHERYY.

This clonotype has more than one count but fewer than ten. J is TRBJ2-1 and V is TRBV11-2; 14 bases fit TRBD2. CDR3 length equals 17 residues. CDR1 is SGHAT, CDR2 FQNNGV, per germline. V shed 5 bases, J shed 8 bases, and the junction held 11 bases outside the gene matches. The CDR3 DNA reads TGTGCCAGCAGCCAAGAGTCGGGACTAGCGGGAGTCGATGAGCAGTTCTTC. It specifies CASSQESGLAGVDEQFF.

Points on this clonotype: The CDR3 does not end in the conserved phenylalanine or tryptophan, so this is likely a read error. The chain has TRBV6-1 and TRBJ1-4, with D unresolved. V lost 7 bases and J lost 0, with 15 bases in between. Germline V gene data show CDR1 as MNHNS and CDR2 as SASEGT. The CDR3 is 16 amino acids. The CDR3 spells CASNAPRIPTNEKLFS. CDR3 bases: TGTGCCAGCAACGCCCCCCGGATCCCAACTAATGAAAAACTGTTTTCT.

This clonotype has only a few counts. Since a much larger clone is just one base distant, this may be a read error. The rearrangement links TRBV7-8 to TRBJ2-3; D gene uncertain. CDR1 and CDR2 (germline): SGHVS, FQNEAQ. V was trimmed by 5 bases and J by 2 bases, leaving 11 bases between them. The CDR3 runs to 14 residues. CDR3 sequence reads: CASSPDWVTDTQYF. CDR3 coding DNA: TGTGCCAGCAGCCCAGATTGGGTCACAGATACGCAGTATTTT.

This clonotype was observed at least ten times. The J gene is TRBJ2-7, the V gene TRBV28; 9 nucleotides line up with TRBD2. V shed 5 bases and J 2 bases; nucleotides not matched to a gene: 4. Germline CDR1 MDHEN, CDR2 SYDVKM. The CDR3 is 14 residues long. CDR3 residues: CASSIAGETYEQYF. The DNA of the CDR3 is TGTGCCAGCAGTATAGCGGGAGAGACCTACGAGCAGTACTTC.

A word on this clonotype: One end of the junction is discordant with germline, which a read error may explain. The CDR3 coding sequence is TGTGCCAGCAGCCTAGGACATCCCCAAGAGACCCTGTACTTC. Encoded protein: CASSLGHPQETLYF. This chain joins TRBV11-1 and TRBJ2-5; maybe TRBD1 (5 bases). Germline CDR1 SGHAT, CDR2 FQDESV (reference sequence). CDR3 length: 14 residues.

This clonotype was recorded only once. One end of the junction does not line up with germline, which may come from a read error. The chain is built from TRBV12-3 or TRBV12-4 and TRBJ1-1; D is undetermined. The CDR3 has 13 amino acids. CDR3 sequence: CASSLRPHTESFF. CDR3 nucleotides: TGTGCCAGCAGTTTAAGACCTCACACTGAATCTTTCTTT.

In its sample, this clonotype was seen a few times. The chain's CDR3 is CASSLDLGETQYF. The CDR3 DNA reads as TGTGCCAGCAGCTTAGACCTTGGAGAGACCCAGTACTTC. The rearrangement uses TRBV7-2 and TRBJ2-5, with D hard to call. V lost 1 base, J lost 4 bases, and 7 bases lay in between. CDR1 and CDR2 from the germline V gene are SGHTA and FQGNSA. The CDR3 contains 13 residues.

The chain couples TRBV28 to TRBJ2-7; D is perhaps TRBD1 or TRBD2 (5 bases each). The V and J ends lost 6 bases and 3 bases respectively, with 15 bases between them. The CDR3 extends over 14 amino acids. Germline CDR1 reads MDHEN; CDR2 reads SYDVKM. The CDR3 bases are TGTGCCAGCAGGCGCCCGGGGCCCATCTACGAGCAGTACTTC. It codes for CASRRPGPIYEQYF. Full variable domain (missing parts from reference TRBV28 and TRBJ2-7): DVKVTQSSRYLVKRTGEKVFLECVQDMDHENMFWYRQDPGLGLRLIYFSYDVKMKEKGDIPEGYSVSREKKERFSLILESASTNQTSMYLCASRRPGPIYEQYFGPGTRLTVT.

The DNA for the CDR3 is TGCAGTGCTATTCTACGAGTGATAGAAACGCAGCATTTT. Its protein product is CSAILRVIETQHF. The chain couples TRBV20-1 to TRBJ2-3; no clear D. The DNA end is more similar to TRBJ1-5, so the J call may be wrong. Germline V lookup: CDR1 DFQATT, CDR2 SNEGSKA (reference sequence). The CDR3 length is 13 residues.

The chain couples TRBV29-1 to TRBJ2-3, with 10 bases fitting TRBD2. The CDR3 extends over 13 amino acids. Looked up from germline, CDR1 is SQVTM and CDR2 is ANQGSEA. As DNA, the CDR3 is TGCAGAGTTAGCGGGAGGCAGGGAGATACGCAGTATTTT. Protein sequence: CRVSGRQGDTQYF.

With regard to this clonotype: At one of its ends the junction is not consistent with the germline gene, which may arise from a read error. The chain carries TRBV4-2 and TRBJ2-7; D perhaps matches TRBD2 (6 bases). Germline-derived CDR1 and CDR2 are LGHNA and YNFKEQ. The CDR3 has 14 residues. CDR3 sequence (DNA): TGCGCCATCAGTGGGGGTGCGGGGACCCACGAGCAATACTTC. Protein: CAISGGAGTHEQYF.

The V and J genes are TRBV6-6 and TRBJ2-1; D not resolved. Germline lookup yields CDR1 MNHNY and CDR2 SVGAGI (reference sequence). Trimming took off 10 bases at V and 9 bases at J, with 19 bases between the two ends. CDR3 length equals 13 residues. CDR3: CAITQTRLSEQFF. DNA of the CDR3: TGTGCCATCACCCAGACCCGTCTGAGTGAGCAGTTCTTC.

As regards this clonotype: Its ends do not fully match the called genes, so a read error is possible. Written as DNA, the CDR3 is TGCATTGCTAGAGATCGAATAGCGGGAGGACCCTACGAGCAGTACTTC. Protein: CIARDRIAGGPYEQYF. V gene TRBV20-1 combines with J gene TRBJ2-7; 10 bases line up with TRBD2. The CDR3 length is 16 residues. Germline loops: CDR1 DFQATT, CDR2 SNEGSKA (reference sequence).

A remark on this clonotype: A junction boundary mismatches the germline segment, possibly from a read error. The chain combines TRBV28 with TRBJ2-1; perhaps TRBD1 as D (6 bases). The germline gives CDR1 MDHEN, CDR2 SYDVKM. The CDR3 runs to 15 residues. The CDR3: CARSLRQEKCYEQFF. The CDR3, as DNA: TGTGCCAGGAGTTTGCGACAGGAAAAGTGCTATGAGCAGTTCTTC. The full variable domain, with the rest looked up from reference TRBV28 and TRBJ2-1, is DVKVTQSSRYLVKRTGEKVFLECVQDMDHENMFWYRQDPGLGLRLIYFSYDVKMKEKGDIPEGYSVSREKKERFSLILESASTNQTSMYLCARSLRQEKCYEQFFGPGTRLTVL.